This TCR beta chain was sequenced in a study of T cell changes during pregnancy in multiple sclerosis. Data came from immunoSEQ multiplex PCR; TCRdb stores just in-frame clones and leaves some out. The data contain 93,000 or so clones, 85% to 95% of them seen just once; the ten biggest clones take up about 0.91%. Germline-derived CDR1 and CDR2 are SQVTM and ANQGSEA. The CDR3 consists of 14 residues. V trimming: 4 bases; J trimming: 6 bases; junction bases outside the gene matches: 10. This clonotype was obtained from a female donor with multiple sclerosis, enrolled in a pregnancy study. The V call is TRBV29-1, the J call TRBJ2-3, with 7 bases identical to TRBD2. The specimen was peripheral blood, collected before pregnancy. The CDR3 here is CSVGEGGPRDTQYF. In DNA form, the CDR3 reads TGCAGCGTTGGGGAGGGCGGGCCCAGGGATACGCAGTATTTT.